This TCR delta chain is from a study of gamma-delta T cells after stem cell transplantation. This CDR3 has 23 residues. The germline CDR1 and CDR2 sequences are TSWWSYY and QGS. TCRdb re-called the RT-PCR reads via CATT. This sample has 7,600 or so delta-chain clones, with roughly 15% found just once. This clone appeared a few times. A much bigger clone sits one base away, suggesting this may be a read error. Other DNA sequences in this specimen translate into the identical CDR3. Sequencing was done on a sample of gamma-delta T cells. The clonotype was recovered from a human donor. It is not recorded whose cells these are; they may come from a transplant donor. The gene calls are TRDV1 and TRDJ1, with TRDD3 identical over 8 bases. CDR3 sequence: CALGELPFWEGYATLSYADKLIF. The DNA of the CDR3 is TGTGCTCTTGGGGAACTCCCCTTTTGGGAGGGATACGCAACACTATCGTACGCCGATAAACTCATCTTC.